A selection of T cell receptor beta chains follows, all from one sample in a study of blood T cell repertoires in COVID-19. Repertoires were generated with immunoSEQ multiplex PCR, while TCRdb's copy carries only in-frame clones and drops some. The table shows about 50,000 clones, with about 75% occurring only once. The sequenced material came from peripheral blood. These receptors came from a man in his fifties with active or convalescent COVID-19. Each CDR3 is given with its conserved first and last residue. Fields, in order: J gene, D gene, clone size, V gene, CDR3 protein, CDR3 DNA. A D gene is named only where the DNA matches it firmly. Clone size appears in some rows only: once, few, many, or a class for an expanded clone.

j_call: TRBJ2-5
d_call: .
clone_size: .
v_call: TRBV10-3
cdr3_aa: CAISDGGGRRQETQYF
cdr3_nt: TGTGCCATCAGTGACGGGGGAGGCAGACGGCAAGAGACCCAGTACTTC

j_call: TRBJ1-5
d_call: .
clone_size: .
v_call: TRBV3-1/TRBV3-2
cdr3_aa: CASSQDLAQPQHF
cdr3_nt: TGTGCCAGCAGCCAAGATTTGGCTCAGCCCCAGCATTTT

j_call: TRBJ1-1
d_call: TRBD1
clone_size: .
v_call: TRBV24-1
cdr3_aa: CATPTGRKEAFF
cdr3_nt: TGTGCCACGCCGACAGGGCGGAAGGAAGCTTTCTTT

j_call: TRBJ2-7
d_call: .
clone_size: .
v_call: TRBV20-1
cdr3_aa: CSASRGYEQYF
cdr3_nt: TGCAGTGCTAGTAGAGGATACGAGCAGTACTTC

j_call: TRBJ1-3
d_call: .
clone_size: .
v_call: TRBV11-2
cdr3_aa: CASSLQPGIENTIYF
cdr3_nt: TGTGCCAGCAGCTTACAGCCCGGGATTGAAAACACCATATATTTT

j_call: TRBJ2-3
d_call: .
clone_size: few
v_call: TRBV7-9
cdr3_aa: CASSLLRASDTQYF
cdr3_nt: TGTGCCAGCAGCTTATTGAGGGCATCCGATACGCAGTATTTT

j_call: TRBJ2-2
d_call: TRBD2
clone_size: .
v_call: TRBV11-3
cdr3_aa: CASSLDSGGNTGELFF
cdr3_nt: TGTGCCAGCAGCTTAGATTCGGGGGGGAACACCGGGGAGCTGTTTTTT

j_call: TRBJ2-7
d_call: .
clone_size: .
v_call: TRBV3-1/TRBV3-2
cdr3_aa: CASGSHYEQYF
cdr3_nt: TGTGCCAGCGGGAGCCACTACGAGCAGTACTTC

j_call: TRBJ2-1
d_call: .
clone_size: .
v_call: TRBV6-1
cdr3_aa: CASSEPRGRDWGNEQFF
cdr3_nt: TGTGCCAGCAGTGAACCTCGGGGCCGGGACTGGGGCAATGAGCAGTTCTTC

j_call: TRBJ1-1
d_call: .
clone_size: .
v_call: TRBV29-1
cdr3_aa: CSVERKQYTEAFF
cdr3_nt: TGCAGCGTTGAAAGGAAACAGTACACTGAAGCTTTCTTT